This TCR beta chain was obtained from a study of blood T cell repertoires in COVID-19. Original processing notes: From reference gene primer amplification, estimates of nucleated cell counts were derived. The table came from immunoSEQ multiplex PCR; TCRdb's copy has only in-frame clones and leaves some out. V and J calls and clone size are copied from that table; D and trimming were computed from the DNA. The top ten clones hold around 4.2% of a sample with 45,000 or so clones, 82% of them seen once. The V end lost 4 bases, the J end lost 5 bases, and 10 bases lay between the germline ends. The CDR3 runs 13 residues. Germline-derived CDR1 and CDR2 are MNHEY and SVGAGI.

This TCR was sampled from a woman in her sixties or seventies with acute or convalescent COVID-19. Sequencing used peripheral blood. The J gene is TRBJ2-3, the V gene TRBV6-5; possible D gene TRBD1, 6 bases. CDR3 bases: TGTGCCAGCAGTTTTGGGGGCAGAGATACGCAGTATTTT. As protein: CASSFGGRDTQYF.